Shown below are 10 T cell receptor beta chains from a single sample sequenced in a study of T cells in Graves' hyperthyroidism and ophthalmopathy (dated by TCRdb to between 2018 and 2020). The method behind the library was multiplex PCR. Sequenced on an Illumina HiSeq 2000. Amplification of TCR beta CDR3 regions was carried out from RNA transcripts. The TCR CDR3 was subjected to a first round of RT-PCR using the HTBI primer set and the Qiagen OneStep RT-PCR kit. Through fastp at Q25 and MiXCR, TCRdb rebuilt clones from the public reads, retaining in-frame beta chains. CDR3 protein sequences are deduplicated, and each keeps its most common genes and DNA. Across this sample there are roughly 740,000 distinct CDR3 sequences, with 16% seen only once. The top ten clonotypes cover approximately 8.4% of the sample. Sequenced material: blood. Source of these receptors: a man younger than 35 with Graves' hyperthyroidism.

In this sample, this clonotype turned up a few times. The rearrangement links TRBV6-2 or TRBV6-3 to TRBJ2-5; D is ambiguous. V was trimmed by 2 bases and J by 5 bases, leaving 15 bases between them. Germline V gene sequence: CDR1 MNHEY, CDR2 SVGEGT. The CDR3 is made up of 15 amino acids. In DNA form, the CDR3 reads TGTGCCAGCAGTTACCAGGCCTACAACGCCGAGACCCAGTACTTC. Its protein is CASSYQAYNAETQYF.

A few counts support this clonotype. The chain has TRBV5-1 and TRBJ2-1; 10 nucleotides line up with TRBD2. The CDR3 contains 15 residues. Germline V lookup: CDR1 SGHRS, CDR2 YFSETQ. The ends lost 4 bases at V and 8 bases at J; junction bases unmatched: 9. The CDR3 DNA reads as TGCGCCAGCAGCCCCAGCGGGAGGGCCGGGGATGAGCAGTTCTTC. Protein: CASSPSGRAGDEQFF.

This clonotype was observed a handful of times. The V gene is TRBV7-3, the J gene TRBJ2-2; 8 bases align to TRBD2. The V gene end was trimmed by 5 bases and the J gene end by 10 bases; junction bases not matched to a gene: 6. This CDR3 has 13 residues. The germline V gene has CDR1 SGHTA and CDR2 FQGTGA. The CDR3 DNA is TGTGCCAGCAGCCTTCATAGCGGGGCGGAGCTGTTTTTT. This codes for CASSLHSGAELFF.

The chain recombines TRBV7-9 with TRBJ2-7, with D perhaps assigned TRBD1 or TRBD2 (5 bases each). In germline, CDR1 is SEHNR, CDR2 FQNEAQ (reference sequence). Trimming removed 5 bases at V and 2 bases at J, with 19 bases between. The CDR3 totals 16 residues. The CDR3 DNA reads TGTGCCAGCAGCACCCTCCGGGGCTCTCTAGCCTACGAGCAGTACTTC. Translation gives CASSTLRGSLAYEQYF.

The sample holds many counts of this clonotype. This chain joins TRBV18 and TRBJ2-5; no definite D call. The V gene lost 6 bases and the J gene lost 1 base, with 9 bases spanning the gap. The CDR3 totals 13 residues. The V gene's germline CDR1 is KGHSH and CDR2 LQKENI. This CDR3 is CASSPVGQETQYF. The DNA for the CDR3 is TGTGCCAGCTCGCCAGTTGGCCAAGAGACCCAGTACTTC. The full variable domain, in which reference TRBV18 and TRBJ2-5 provide the parts outside the CDR3, is NAGVMQNPRHLVRRRGQEARLRCSPMKGHSHVYWYRQLPEEGLKFMVYLQKENIIDESGMPKERFSAEFPKEGPSILRIQQVVRGDSAAYFCASSPVGQETQYFGPGTRLLVL.

At least ten counts were recorded for this clonotype. The chain combines TRBV6-1 with TRBJ2-1; unclear D gene. The CDR3 is 14 amino acids. V lost 7 bases to trimming and J lost 3 bases, with 13 bases between them. Germline CDR1 MNHNS, CDR2 SASEGT. CDR3 sequence: CASTARPDYNEQFF. DNA for the CDR3: TGTGCCAGCACCGCGAGGCCTGACTACAATGAGCAGTTCTTC.

The sample holds many counts of this clonotype. CDR3: CASSLFRGEAGELFF. In DNA, the CDR3 is TGTGCCAGCAGCTTATTCAGGGGGGAGGCCGGGGAGCTGTTTTTT. This chain connects TRBV7-2 to TRBJ2-2; the D gene is possibly TRBD1 (7 bases). The V end was cut by 2 bases, the J end by 6 bases, with 13 bases between. The germline V gene encodes CDR1 SGHTA and CDR2 FQGNSA. This CDR3 is built from 15 residues. The variable domain in full, completed from reference TRBV7-2 and TRBJ2-2, reads GAGVSQSPSNKVTEKGKDVELRCDPISGHTALYWYRQSLGQGLEFLIYFQGNSAPDKSGLPSDRFSAERTGGSVSTLTIQRTQQEDSAVYLCASSLFRGEAGELFFGEGSRLTVL.

This clonotype was counted a few times. The chain links TRBV7-2 to TRBJ2-2, with TRBD2 matching over 9 bases. Unmatched junction bases numbered 4, after V lost 1 base and J lost 7 bases. The CDR3 is 15 amino acids. From germline, CDR1 is SGHTA and CDR2 FQGNSA. The CDR3 coding sequence is TGTGCCAGCAGCTTAGTAGCGGGAGTGGTCGGGGAGCTGTTTTTT. Amino acids: CASSLVAGVVGELFF.

In this sample, this clonotype turned up many times. CDR3 sequence reads: CASSTLGTGSTDTQYF. The CDR3 nucleotides are TGTGCCAGCAGCACCTTGGGGACAGGGAGCACAGATACGCAGTATTTT. J is TRBJ2-3 and V is TRBV7-9; TRBD1 matches 9 bases. The CDR3 has 16 residues. V was clipped by 5 bases and J by 0 bases; unmatched bases: 6. Germline assignment: CDR1 SEHNR and CDR2 FQNEAQ (reference sequence).

This clonotype was counted many times. V and J are TRBV3-1 and TRBJ2-5; unclear D gene. The ends were cut back, 0 bases at V and 4 bases at J, with 3 bases in the middle. The CDR3 length is 12 residues. Germline assignment: CDR1 LGHDT and CDR2 YNNKEL (reference sequence). Here the CDR3 DNA reads TGTGCCAGCAGCCAAGATAGAGAGACCCAGTACTTC. Protein sequence: CASSQDRETQYF.